Included here is one T cell receptor (beta chain) sequence, with context. Its antigen remains unidentified. The sample comes from a study of shared clonotypes between healthy human individuals. Study at large: A donor's plate count was three for CD4 naive and three for CD4 memory; CD8 naive had two and CD8 memory one. The study's findings and limits: Investigators collected only blood, and repertoires in tissues likely differ.

Clones were read by immunoSEQ multiplex PCR, and TCRdb kept only the in-frame ones, dropping some. The data hold roughly 1.4 million clones, with around 98.5% observed a single time. The CDR3 contains 16 residues. V was trimmed by 4 bases and J by 2 bases, leaving 17 bases between them. Germline lookup yields CDR1 SGHNT and CDR2 YYREEE (reference sequence). The chain employs TRBV5-4 and TRBJ2-3; D call uncertain. Material: naive CD4+ T cells sorted from blood. As to subset: CD45RA+ positively selected. This sequence was found in a man aged 25 to 45 in good health. In nucleotides, the CDR3 is TGTGCCAGCAGCGCACCTTCTGGCAGGCACACAGATACGCAGTATTTT. This encodes CASSAPSGRHTDTQYF. The complete variable domain, with remaining parts taken from reference TRBV5-4 and TRBJ2-3, reads ETGVTQSPTHLIKTRGQQVTLRCSSQSGHNTVSWYQQALGQGPQFIFQYYREEENGRGNFPPRFSGLQFPNYSSELNVNALELDDSALYLCASSAPSGRHTDTQYFGPGTRLTVL.